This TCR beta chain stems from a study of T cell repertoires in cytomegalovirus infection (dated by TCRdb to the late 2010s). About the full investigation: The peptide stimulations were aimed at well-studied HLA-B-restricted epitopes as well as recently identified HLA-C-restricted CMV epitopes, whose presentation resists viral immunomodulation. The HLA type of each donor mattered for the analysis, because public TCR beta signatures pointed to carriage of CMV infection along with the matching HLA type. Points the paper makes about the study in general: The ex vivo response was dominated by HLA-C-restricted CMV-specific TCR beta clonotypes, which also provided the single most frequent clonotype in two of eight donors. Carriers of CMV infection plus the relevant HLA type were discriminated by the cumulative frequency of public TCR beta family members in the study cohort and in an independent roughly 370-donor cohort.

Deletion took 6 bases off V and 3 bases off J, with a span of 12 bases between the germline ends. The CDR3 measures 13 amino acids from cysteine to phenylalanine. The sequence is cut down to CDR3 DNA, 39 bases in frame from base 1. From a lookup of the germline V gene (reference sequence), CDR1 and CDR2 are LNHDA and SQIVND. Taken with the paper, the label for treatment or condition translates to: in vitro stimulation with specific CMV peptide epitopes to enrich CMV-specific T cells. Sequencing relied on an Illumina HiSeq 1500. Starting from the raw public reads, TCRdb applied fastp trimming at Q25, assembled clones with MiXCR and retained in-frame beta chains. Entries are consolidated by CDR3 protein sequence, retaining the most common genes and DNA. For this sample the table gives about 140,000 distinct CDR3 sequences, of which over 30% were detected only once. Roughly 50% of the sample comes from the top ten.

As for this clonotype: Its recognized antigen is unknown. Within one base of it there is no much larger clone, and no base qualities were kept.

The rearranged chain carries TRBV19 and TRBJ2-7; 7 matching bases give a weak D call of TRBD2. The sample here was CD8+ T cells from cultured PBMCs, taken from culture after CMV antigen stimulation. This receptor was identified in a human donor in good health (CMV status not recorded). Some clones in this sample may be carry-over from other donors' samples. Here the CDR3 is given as CASREGGYYEQYF. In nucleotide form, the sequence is TGTGCCAGTAGAGAGGGGGGGTACTACGAGCAGTACTTC.